The 29 T cell receptor beta chains given below trace back to one sample, sequenced in a study of OX40 agonist ivuxolimab in advanced cancers. Method: immunoSEQ multiplex PCR; TCRdb's copy keeps in-frame clones and lacks some. The data show 80,000 or so clones, with about 87% seen just once and 6.9% held by the top ten. The sample here was CD4+ or CD8+ T cells sorted from blood, taken in a trial of the OX40 agonist ivuxolimab. Source of these receptors: an adult with an advanced solid tumor such as melanoma, head and neck, liver or kidney cancer.

The chain links TRBV4-3 to TRBJ1-2, with D uncertain. The CDR3 consists of 13 residues. Germline V lookup: CDR1 LGHNA, CDR2 YSLEER. V was shortened by 0 bases and J by 8 bases, with 10 bases between the two germline ends. The CDR3 DNA sequence: TGCGCCAGCAGCCAAGATCCACGTCGGGGCTACACCTTC. Its protein is CASSQDPRRGYTF.

This clone came up a few times. V is TRBV5-6 and J is TRBJ1-2; TRBD1 matches at 12 bases. The trim removed 5 bases at V and 4 bases at J, leaving 9 bases unmatched. CDR3 length: 16 residues. CDR1 and CDR2 (germline): SGHDT, YYEEEE. CDR3 DNA sequence: TGTGCCAGCAGAACCGGGACAGGGGGCGCGATCTATGGCTACACCTTC. It specifies CASRTGTGGAIYGYTF. The full variable domain, its missing parts supplied by reference TRBV5-6 and TRBJ1-2, is DAGVTQSPTHLIKTRGQQVTLRCSPKSGHDTVSWYQQALGQGPQFIFQYYEEEERQRGNFPDRFSGHQFPNYSSELNVNALLLGDSALYLCASRTGTGGAIYGYTFGSGTRLTVV.

The gene calls are TRBV4-3 and TRBJ2-1; the match to TRBD2 covers 7 bases. Germline V gene lookup returns CDR1 LGHNA and CDR2 YSLEER. The CDR3 covers 17 residues. V gave up 0 bases and J gave up 2 bases; unmatched junction bases: 7. The CDR3 DNA sequence: TGCGCCAGCAGCCAAGATCAGGCTAGCGGCGCCTACAATGAGCAGTTCTTC. It codes for CASSQDQASGAYNEQFF.

The V call is TRBV9, the J call TRBJ1-2; D unclear. The germline V gene encodes CDR1 SGDLS and CDR2 YYNGEE. V lost 0 bases and J 0 bases, leaving 9 bases between the germline ends. The CDR3 totals 15 residues. For the CDR3, the DNA is TGTGCCAGCAGCGTAGATCTAGAAGCTAACTATGGCTACACCTTC. Translation gives CASSVDLEANYGYTF.

This clone has only one observation. The CDR3 nucleotides read TGTGCCGGGGGGACAGGGGGTGAATTTGGAAAACTGTTTTTT. This codes for CAGGTGGEFGKLFF. The chain recombines TRBV30 with TRBJ1-4; 11 bases map to TRBD1. With V trimmed by 8 bases and J by 10 bases, 12 bases remained unmatched. The CDR3 length is 14 residues. The V gene's germline CDR1 is GTSNPN and CDR2 SVGIG (reference sequence).

This clone was seen only once. The chain links TRBV27 to TRBJ2-1; D gene uncertain. This CDR3 has 15 residues. CDR1 and CDR2 (germline): MNHEY, SMNVEV (reference sequence). The V end lost 3 bases, the J end lost 6 bases, and 15 bases lay between the germline ends. In DNA form, the CDR3 reads TGTGCCAGCAGTTTGAGAGGTTACTACAGCAATGAGCAGTTCTTC. It codes for CASSLRGYYSNEQFF.

This clone was counted once. The chain employs TRBV27 and TRBJ1-2; 11 nucleotides align to TRBD1. The V segment lost 8 bases and the J segment 4 bases; nucleotides outside the gene matches: 3. CDR1 and CDR2 (germline): MNHEY, SMNVEV (reference sequence). CDR3 length: 13 amino acids. CDR3 residues: CASRDRGFYGYTF. The CDR3, as DNA: TGTGCCAGCCGGGACAGGGGGTTCTATGGCTACACCTTC.

The V and J genes are TRBV2 and TRBJ1-2; 7 bases align to TRBD1. The CDR3 length is 13 residues. CDR1 and CDR2 from the germline V gene are SNHLY and FYNNEI. V shed 6 bases and J 2 bases; nucleotides not matched to a gene: 3. Here the CDR3 reads CASRYRGNYGYTF. In nucleotides, the CDR3 is TGTGCCAGCAGATACAGGGGCAACTATGGCTACACCTTC.

This chain uses TRBV10-3 with TRBJ2-1, with TRBD2 matching over 12 bases. The length of the CDR3 is 15 residues. The germline V gene encodes CDR1 ENHRY and CDR2 SYGVKD. V dropped 2 bases and J dropped 8; count of bases not matched to a gene: 4. The CDR3 sequence is CAISETSGRSHEQFF. The CDR3 bases are TGTGCCATCAGTGAGACTAGCGGGAGGTCGCATGAGCAGTTCTTC.

V usage is TRBV9 and J usage is TRBJ1-2; D uncertain. This CDR3 is 14 amino acids long. V was trimmed by 3 bases and J by 1 base, leaving 10 bases between them. Germline V CDR1 and CDR2: SGDLS, YYNGEE. CDR3 amino acids: CASSGHPLNYGYTF. CDR3 bases: TGTGCCAGCAGCGGGCACCCTCTTAACTATGGCTACACCTTC.

The chain carries TRBV7-2 and TRBJ2-2, with D unclear. CDR1 is SGHTA and CDR2 is FQGNSA in the germline V gene. The CDR3 length is 12 residues. The V and J ends lost 3 bases and 6 bases respectively, with 5 bases between them. The CDR3 DNA reads as TGTGCCAGCAGCTTCTCAGCCGGGGAGCTGTTTTTT. Amino acids: CASSFSAGELFF. The whole variable domain, filled in from reference TRBV7-2 and TRBJ2-2, reads GAGVSQSPSNKVTEKGKDVELRCDPISGHTALYWYRQSLGQGLEFLIYFQGNSAPDKSGLPSDRFSAERTGGSVSTLTIQRTQQEDSAVYLCASSFSAGELFFGEGSRLTVL.

This clone was observed a few times. The CDR3 reads CASSQFQETQYF. CDR3 DNA sequence: TGTGCCAGCTCCCAGTTCCAAGAGACCCAGTACTTC. This rearrangement joins TRBV18 to TRBJ2-5; D gene ambiguous. In germline, CDR1 is KGHSH, CDR2 LQKENI. This CDR3 spans 12 amino acids. The V and J ends lost 6 bases and 1 base respectively, with 6 bases between them. Using reference TRBV18 and TRBJ2-5 for the parts outside the CDR3, the full variable domain is NAGVMQNPRHLVRRRGQEARLRCSPMKGHSHVYWYRQLPEEGLKFMVYLQKENIIDESGMPKERFSAEFPKEGPSILRIQQVVRGDSAAYFCASSQFQETQYFGPGTRLLVL.

The CDR3 DNA reads as TGTGCTAGGAACATAGGGGGACAGGGTGAAGCTTTCTTT. It yields the protein CARNIGGQGEAFF. The chain joins TRBV30 to TRBJ1-1; TRBD1 matches 9 bases. This CDR3 contains 13 residues. CDR1 is GTSNPN, CDR2 SVGIG, per germline (reference sequence).

J is TRBJ2-3 and V is TRBV5-8; the match to TRBD2 covers 14 bases. CDR3 length equals 16 residues. V shed 3 bases, J shed 2 bases, and the junction held 2 bases outside the gene matches. The germline V gene has CDR1 SGHTS and CDR2 YDEGEE. The CDR3 reads CASSSGLAGDTDTQYF. The CDR3 DNA sequence: TGTGCCAGCAGCTCGGGACTAGCGGGAGACACAGATACGCAGTATTTT.

This clone has just one count. The chain is built from TRBV18 and TRBJ1-5, with 10 positions matching TRBD1. The V gene end was trimmed by 6 bases and the J gene end by 0 bases; junction bases not matched to a gene: 5. This CDR3 contains 16 residues. CDR1 and CDR2 (germline): KGHSH, LQKENI. The CDR3 loop reads CASSRDRGNSNQPQHF. The CDR3 region has the DNA TGTGCCAGCTCTCGGGACAGGGGAAATAGCAATCAGCCCCAGCATTTT.

This chain uses TRBV7-3 with TRBJ2-3; 7 bases map to TRBD2. The CDR3 runs 13 residues. The J segment lost 3 bases and the V segment lost 8 bases, leaving 5 bases of the junction unmatched. Germline-derived CDR1 and CDR2 are SGHTA and FQGTGA. In DNA form, the CDR3 reads TGTGCCAGCGGGGCTAGCGGAACAGATACGCAGTATTTT. Its translation: CASGASGTDTQYF.

The chain combines TRBV28 with TRBJ1-3; TRBD1 matches 7 bases. This CDR3 is 15 amino acids long. Losses at the gene ends were 5 bases for V and 0 bases for J; bases not matched to a gene: 4. Germline lookup yields CDR1 MDHEN and CDR2 SYDVKM. CDR3 DNA sequence: TGTGCCAGCAGTCGTAGGACAGGCTCTGGAAACACCATATATTTT. It encodes CASSRRTGSGNTIYF.

The rearrangement joins TRBV27 to TRBJ2-7; tentatively, D is TRBD1 or TRBD2 (5 bases each). The V end lost 3 bases, the J end lost 11 bases, and 11 bases lay between the germline ends. Germline-derived CDR1 and CDR2 are MNHEY and SMNVEV (reference sequence). The CDR3 length is 11 residues. CDR3 sequence reads: CASSLGDRKYF. DNA for the CDR3: TGTGCCAGCAGTTTGGGGGATAGGAAGTACTTC.

This chain joins TRBV28 and TRBJ1-5; 9 nucleotides line up with TRBD1. This CDR3 comprises 17 residues. Germline values: CDR1 MDHEN, CDR2 SYDVKM. The junction had 10 bases not matched to a gene; V was cut back by 1 base and J by 6 bases. This CDR3 reads CASSLSSHRGLGQPQHF. CDR3 in DNA: TGTGCCAGCAGTTTATCTTCGCACAGGGGGCTCGGTCAGCCCCAGCATTTT.

With regard to this clone: The identical CDR3 is also encoded by other nucleotide sequences in the sample. The chain is built from TRBV18 and TRBJ2-2, with unresolved D. The CDR3 runs 12 residues. V was trimmed by 3 bases and J by 5 bases, leaving 4 bases between them. Germline assignment: CDR1 KGHSH and CDR2 LQKENI. CDR3 DNA sequence: TGTGCCAGCTCACCGGGTACCGGGGAGCTGTTTTTT. It translates to CASSPGTGELFF.

The chain joins TRBV6-1 to TRBJ2-2, with D perhaps given as TRBD1 or TRBD2 (5 bases each). Per the germline V gene, CDR1 is MNHNS and CDR2 is SASEGT. V was clipped by 6 bases and J by 5 bases, with 13 bases between them. This CDR3 comprises 14 residues. CDR3 amino acids: CASRRDGLTGELFF. As DNA, the CDR3 is TGTGCCAGCAGAAGGGACGGACTTACCGGGGAGCTGTTTTTT.

The genes are TRBV7-8 and TRBJ1-6; D call uncertain. Germline CDR1 and CDR2: SGHVS and FQNEAQ. The CDR3 extends over 17 amino acids. Trimming pared 1 base from V and 3 bases from J, leaving 13 bases between. As DNA, the CDR3 is TGTGCCAGCAGCTTAGGGGCCGGAATGGGCTATAATTCACCCCTCCACTTT. This encodes CASSLGAGMGYNSPLHF. Full variable domain (rest looked up from reference TRBV7-8 and TRBJ1-6): GAGVSQSPRYKVAKRGQDVALRCDPISGHVSLFWYQQALGQGPEFLTYFQNEAQLDKSGLPSDRFFAERPEGSVSTLKIQRTQQEDSAVYLCASSLGAGMGYNSPLHFGNGTRLTVT.

V and J are TRBV2 and TRBJ2-7; unclear D gene. Trimming cost V 3 bases and J 3 bases, with 9 bases left between them. This CDR3 spans 13 amino acids. Germline CDR1 reads SNHLY; CDR2 reads FYNNEI. The CDR3 region is CASSDGQLYEQYF. The CDR3 nucleotides are TGTGCCAGCAGTGATGGGCAGCTCTACGAGCAGTACTTC.

This chain links TRBV19 with TRBJ1-1; TRBD1 matches at 7 bases. Germline trimming cut 7 bases from V and 0 bases from J; bases unmatched to any gene: 5. The germline gives CDR1 LNHDA, CDR2 SQIVND (reference sequence). This CDR3 has 14 residues. CDR3 loop: CASIGRGMNTEAFF. For the CDR3, the DNA is TGTGCCAGTATTGGCAGGGGGATGAACACTGAAGCTTTCTTT.

V and J are TRBV5-6 and TRBJ1-5, with D hard to call. The germline V gene has CDR1 SGHDT and CDR2 YYEEEE. Trimming removed 0 bases from V and 7 bases from J, with 5 bases in between. CDR3 length: 12 amino acids. The CDR3 sequence: CASSLGRQPQHF. The CDR3 DNA sequence: TGTGCCAGCAGCTTGGGTCGACAGCCCCAGCATTTT.

The rearrangement links TRBV5-1 to TRBJ1-6, with 7 bases fitting TRBD1. The CDR3 runs to 14 residues. V shed 4 bases and J 7 bases; nucleotides not matched to a gene: 5. CDR1 is SGHRS and CDR2 is YFSETQ in the germline V gene. DNA of the CDR3: TGCGCCAGCAGCGCACCGGGACAGAATTCACCCCTCCACTTT. Its translation: CASSAPGQNSPLHF. The full variable domain, completed using reference TRBV5-1 and TRBJ1-6, is KAGVTQTPRYLIKTRGQQVTLSCSPISGHRSVSWYQQTPGQGLQFLFEYFSETQRNKGNFPGRFSGRQFSNSRSEMNVSTLELGDSALYLCASSAPGQNSPLHFGNGTRLTVT.

The V and J genes are TRBV29-1 and TRBJ2-3; 7 nucleotides align to TRBD2. The CDR3 covers 17 residues. The V gene end was trimmed by 5 bases and the J gene end by 0 bases; junction bases not matched to a gene: 14. Germline loops: CDR1 SQVTM, CDR2 ANQGSEA. Here the CDR3 DNA reads TGCAGCGTTCTTCATAACCGGGACTACCCTAGCACAGATACGCAGTATTTT. Protein product: CSVLHNRDYPSTDTQYF.

CDR3 amino acids: CASSSVSGTEAFF. The CDR3 region has the DNA TGTGCCAGCAGTTCGGTATCGGGGACTGAAGCTTTCTTT. The genes are TRBV6-5 and TRBJ1-1; no definite D call. The CDR3 is 13 amino acids. In germline, CDR1 is MNHEY, CDR2 SVGAGI. V gave up 4 bases and J gave up 5 bases, with 11 bases separating them.

This chain joins TRBV25-1 and TRBJ2-1; 7 bases match TRBD1. V gave up 1 base and J gave up 5 bases; unmatched junction bases: 8. Germline V gene data show CDR1 as MGHDK and CDR2 as SYGVNS. The length of the CDR3 is 16 residues. The CDR3 DNA reads as TGTGCCAGCAGTGAATTAAGACAGGGACCCAACAATGAGCAGTTCTTC. Encoded protein: CASSELRQGPNNEQFF.